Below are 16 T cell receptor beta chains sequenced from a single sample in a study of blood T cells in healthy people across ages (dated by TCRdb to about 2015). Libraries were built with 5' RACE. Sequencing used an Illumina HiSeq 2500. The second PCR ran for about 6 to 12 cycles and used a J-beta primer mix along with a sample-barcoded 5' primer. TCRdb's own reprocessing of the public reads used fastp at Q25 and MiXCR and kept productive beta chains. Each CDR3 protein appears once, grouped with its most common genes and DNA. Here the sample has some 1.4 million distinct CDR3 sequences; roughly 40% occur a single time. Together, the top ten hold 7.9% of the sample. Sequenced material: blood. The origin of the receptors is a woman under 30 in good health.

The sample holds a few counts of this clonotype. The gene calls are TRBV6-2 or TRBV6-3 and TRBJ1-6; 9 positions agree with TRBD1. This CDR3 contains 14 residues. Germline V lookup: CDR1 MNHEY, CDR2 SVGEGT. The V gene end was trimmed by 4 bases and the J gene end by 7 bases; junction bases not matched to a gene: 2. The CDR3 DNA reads TGTGCCAGCAGTTGGACAGGGGAGAATTCACCCCTCCACTTT. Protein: CASSWTGENSPLHF.

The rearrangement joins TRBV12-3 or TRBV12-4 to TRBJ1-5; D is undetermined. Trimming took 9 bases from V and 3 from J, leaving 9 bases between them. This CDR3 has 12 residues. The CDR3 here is CASSGINQPQHF. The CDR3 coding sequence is TGTGCCAGTTCAGGAATCAATCAGCCCCAGCATTTT.

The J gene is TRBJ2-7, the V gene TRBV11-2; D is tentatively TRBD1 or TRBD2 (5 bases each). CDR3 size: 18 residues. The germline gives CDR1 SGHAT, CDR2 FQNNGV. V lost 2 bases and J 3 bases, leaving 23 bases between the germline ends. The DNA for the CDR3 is TGTGCCAGCAGCTTATTTCCCCCCAAGAGGGACCACCTCTACGAGCAGTACTTC. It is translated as CASSLFPPKRDHLYEQYF.

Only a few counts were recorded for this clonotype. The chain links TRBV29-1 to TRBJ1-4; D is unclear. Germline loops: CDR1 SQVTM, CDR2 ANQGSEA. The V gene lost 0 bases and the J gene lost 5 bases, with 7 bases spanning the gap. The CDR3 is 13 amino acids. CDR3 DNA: TGCAGCGTTGAAGAAAACAGAAATGAAAAACTGTTTTTT. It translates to CSVEENRNEKLFF.

In nucleotides, the CDR3 is TGTGCCAGCAGTGAAGGGCAGGGACCGAGCTCCTACAATGAGCAGTTCTTC. It encodes CASSEGQGPSSYNEQFF. The chain uses TRBV6-1 and TRBJ2-1; possibly TRBD1 or TRBD2 for D (5 bases each). Germline values: CDR1 MNHNS, CDR2 SASEGT. The V gene lost 1 base and the J gene lost 0 bases, with 13 bases spanning the gap. This CDR3 has 17 amino acids.

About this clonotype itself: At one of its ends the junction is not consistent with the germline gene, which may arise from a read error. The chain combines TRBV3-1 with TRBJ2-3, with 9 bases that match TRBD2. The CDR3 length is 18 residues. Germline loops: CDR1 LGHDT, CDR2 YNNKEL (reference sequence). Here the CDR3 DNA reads TGTGCCGGCAGCCAAGAGTGGGGCGGGGGGGCTAGCACAGATACGCAGTATTTT. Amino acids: CAGSQEWGGGASTDTQYF.

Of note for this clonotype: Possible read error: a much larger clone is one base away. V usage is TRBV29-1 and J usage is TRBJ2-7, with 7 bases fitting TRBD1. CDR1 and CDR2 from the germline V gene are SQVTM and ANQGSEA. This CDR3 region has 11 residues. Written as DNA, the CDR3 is TGCAGCGGCCGGGACAGCTACGAGCGGTACTTC. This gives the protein CSGRDSYERYF.

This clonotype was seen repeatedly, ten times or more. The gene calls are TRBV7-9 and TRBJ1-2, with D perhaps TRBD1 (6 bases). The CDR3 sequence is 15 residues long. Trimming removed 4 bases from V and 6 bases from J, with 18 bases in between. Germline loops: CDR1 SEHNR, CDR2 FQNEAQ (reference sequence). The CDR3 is CASSSTGSLTDGYTF. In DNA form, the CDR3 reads TGTGCCAGCAGCTCAACAGGGTCCTTAACTGATGGCTACACCTTC.

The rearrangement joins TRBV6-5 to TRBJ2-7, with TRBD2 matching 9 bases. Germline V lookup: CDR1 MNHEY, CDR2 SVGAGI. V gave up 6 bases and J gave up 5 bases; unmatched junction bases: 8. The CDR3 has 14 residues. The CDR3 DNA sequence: TGTGCCAGCAGCCGCGGACTAGCGAGCGACGAGCAGTACTTC. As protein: CASSRGLASDEQYF.

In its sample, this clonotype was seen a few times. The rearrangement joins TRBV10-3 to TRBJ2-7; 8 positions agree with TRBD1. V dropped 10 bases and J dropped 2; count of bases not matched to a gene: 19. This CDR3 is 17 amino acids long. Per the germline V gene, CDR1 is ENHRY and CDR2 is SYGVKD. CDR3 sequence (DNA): TGTGCCAATACGGGACAGGACCCCAATTACCTAACCTACGAGCAGTACTTC. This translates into CANTGQDPNYLTYEQYF.

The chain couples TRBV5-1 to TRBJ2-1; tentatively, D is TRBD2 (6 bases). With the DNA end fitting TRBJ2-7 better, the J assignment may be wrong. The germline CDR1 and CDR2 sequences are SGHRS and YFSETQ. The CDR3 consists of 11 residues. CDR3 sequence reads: CASRGTNEQYF. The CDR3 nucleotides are TGCGCCAGCCGGGGGACCAATGAGCAGTACTTC.

The CDR3 protein is CASSPIGGPPVQETQYF. As DNA, the CDR3 is TGTGCCAGCAGTCCGATCGGAGGACCCCCCGTCCAAGAGACCCAGTACTTC. The J gene is TRBJ2-5, the V gene TRBV27, with D perhaps matching TRBD2 (5 bases). The CDR3 contains 17 residues. Germline values: CDR1 MNHEY, CDR2 SMNVEV (reference sequence). Trimming cost V 5 bases and J 1 base, with 20 bases left between them.

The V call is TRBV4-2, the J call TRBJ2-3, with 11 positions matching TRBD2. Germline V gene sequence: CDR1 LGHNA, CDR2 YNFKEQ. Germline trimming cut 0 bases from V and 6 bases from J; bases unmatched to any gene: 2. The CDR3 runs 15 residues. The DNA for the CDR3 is TGTGCCAGCAGCCAAGAACTAGCGGGGGCGGATACGCAGTATTTT. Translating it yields CASSQELAGADTQYF.

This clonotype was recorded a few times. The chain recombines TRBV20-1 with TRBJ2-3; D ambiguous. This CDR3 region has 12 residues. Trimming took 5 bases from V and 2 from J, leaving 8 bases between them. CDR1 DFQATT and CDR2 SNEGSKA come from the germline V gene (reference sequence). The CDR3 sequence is CSADDDTDTQYF. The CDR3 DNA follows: TGCAGTGCTGACGATGACACAGATACGCAGTATTTT.

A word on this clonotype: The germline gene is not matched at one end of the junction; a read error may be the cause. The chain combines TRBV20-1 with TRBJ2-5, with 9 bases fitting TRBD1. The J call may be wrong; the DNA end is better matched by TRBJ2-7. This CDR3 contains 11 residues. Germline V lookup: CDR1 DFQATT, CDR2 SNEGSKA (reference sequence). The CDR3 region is CSAQTGGEQYF. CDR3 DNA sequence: TGTAGTGCACAGACAGGGGGCGAGCAGTACTTC.

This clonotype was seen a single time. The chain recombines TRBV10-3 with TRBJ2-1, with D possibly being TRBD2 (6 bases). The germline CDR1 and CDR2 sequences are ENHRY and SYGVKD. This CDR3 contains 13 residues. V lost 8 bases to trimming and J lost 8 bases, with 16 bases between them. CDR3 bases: TGTGCCATCTTAGCGGAACTGGGGGATGAGCAGTTCTTC. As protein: CAILAELGDEQFF.